This paragraph covers one T cell receptor beta chain sequence. Its specificity is unknown. The sample originates from a study of CD8+CD57+ T cells in acquired aplastic anemia. As for the study in general: Sorted CD4+ and CD8+ cells yielded DNA averaging approximately 3 ug. Findings of the study overall: No significant patient-versus-control difference appeared in CD8+ Simpson's diversity.

The germline V gene has CDR1 MGHDK and CDR2 SYGVNS. The CDR3 runs 16 residues. The J segment lost 5 bases and the V segment lost 6 bases, leaving 9 bases of the junction unmatched. Selection for sequencing was limited to patients who had shown CD8+CD57+ cell expansion by flow cytometry. Severe acquired aplastic anemia was the diagnosis recorded for all patients. At blood sampling, none of the patients had yet received therapy. Investigators profiled TCR beta VDJ and CDR3 from genomic DNA template. TCRdb re-analysed the reads in MiXCR, keeping a single row per CDR3 protein. There are about 95,000 distinct CDR3 sequences in the sample; about 63% occur only once, and 50% to 70% lies in the top ten.

The V call is TRBV25-1, the J call TRBJ2-5; TRBD2 matches at 13 bases. This TCR came from a human donor with aplastic anemia. The material sequenced was sorted CD4+, CD8+, or CD8+CD57+ T cells (not recorded which) from PBMCs. The CDR3 region has the DNA TGTGCCAGCAGATCGGGACTAGCGGGATGGGGGGAGACCCAGTACTTC. As protein: CASRSGLAGWGETQYF.